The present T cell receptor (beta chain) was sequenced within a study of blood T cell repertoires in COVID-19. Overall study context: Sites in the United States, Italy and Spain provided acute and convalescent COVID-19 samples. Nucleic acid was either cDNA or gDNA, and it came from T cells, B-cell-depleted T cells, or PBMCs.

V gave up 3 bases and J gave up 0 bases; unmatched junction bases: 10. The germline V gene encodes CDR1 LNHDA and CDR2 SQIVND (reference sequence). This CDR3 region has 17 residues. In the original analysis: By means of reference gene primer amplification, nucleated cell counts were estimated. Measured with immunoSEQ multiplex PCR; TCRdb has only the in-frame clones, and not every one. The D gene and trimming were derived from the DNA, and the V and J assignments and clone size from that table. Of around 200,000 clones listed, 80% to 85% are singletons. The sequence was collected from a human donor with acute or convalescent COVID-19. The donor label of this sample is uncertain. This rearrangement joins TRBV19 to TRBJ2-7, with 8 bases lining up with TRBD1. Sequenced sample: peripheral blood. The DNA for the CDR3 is TGTGCCAGTAGTATGTATCGCCGGGACAGGAGCTCCTACGAGCAGTACTTC. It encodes CASSMYRRDRSSYEQYF.